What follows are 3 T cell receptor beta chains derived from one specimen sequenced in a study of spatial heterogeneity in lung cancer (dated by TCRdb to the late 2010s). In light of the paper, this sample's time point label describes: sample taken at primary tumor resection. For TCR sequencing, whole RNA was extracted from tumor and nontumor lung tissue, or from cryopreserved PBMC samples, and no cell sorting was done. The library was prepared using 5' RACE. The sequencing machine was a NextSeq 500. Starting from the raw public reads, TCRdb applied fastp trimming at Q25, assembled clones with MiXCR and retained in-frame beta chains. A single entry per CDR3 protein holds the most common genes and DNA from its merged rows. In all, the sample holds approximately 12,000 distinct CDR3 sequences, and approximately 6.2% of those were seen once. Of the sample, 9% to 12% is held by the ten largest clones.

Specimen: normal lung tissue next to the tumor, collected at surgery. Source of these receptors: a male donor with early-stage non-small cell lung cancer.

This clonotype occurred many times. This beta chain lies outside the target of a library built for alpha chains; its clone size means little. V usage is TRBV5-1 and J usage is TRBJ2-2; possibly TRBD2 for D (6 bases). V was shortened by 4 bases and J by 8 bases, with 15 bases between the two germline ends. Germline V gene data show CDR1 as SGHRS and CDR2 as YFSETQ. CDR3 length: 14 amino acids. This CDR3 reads CASSPLAGTGELFF. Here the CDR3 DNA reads TGCGCCAGCAGCCCCTTAGCAGGGACTGGGGAGCTGTTTTTT.

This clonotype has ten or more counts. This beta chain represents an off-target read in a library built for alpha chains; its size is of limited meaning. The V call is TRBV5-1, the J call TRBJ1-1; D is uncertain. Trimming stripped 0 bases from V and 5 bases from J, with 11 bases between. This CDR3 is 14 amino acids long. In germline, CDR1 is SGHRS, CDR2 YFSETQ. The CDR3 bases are TGCGCCAGCAGCTTGGATCGGTCTAGGACTGAAGCTTTCTTT. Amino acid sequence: CASSLDRSRTEAFF.

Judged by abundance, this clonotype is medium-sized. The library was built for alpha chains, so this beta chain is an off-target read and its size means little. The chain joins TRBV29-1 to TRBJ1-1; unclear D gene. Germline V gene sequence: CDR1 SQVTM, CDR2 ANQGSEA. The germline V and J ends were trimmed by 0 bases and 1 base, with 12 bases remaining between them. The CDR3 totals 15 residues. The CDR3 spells CSVEDRIYWNTEAFF. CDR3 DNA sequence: TGCAGCGTTGAAGATCGGATTTACTGGAACACTGAAGCTTTCTTT.